This TCR beta chain originates from a study of T cells in women clearing cervical HPV infection. The study, taken as a whole, reports: Richness differences could reflect unmeasured T-cell content per sample.

This CDR3 has 16 residues. Germline CDR1 is MNHNS and CDR2 is SASEGT. About this clone: As yet, its antigen is unknown. Read data end 3 residues before the CDR3 end; the end is taken from the germline J gene.

TCRdb's table, derived via immunoSEQ multiplex PCR, lists solely in-frame clones and lacks some. The sample is made up of roughly 30,000 clones, and the top ten hold under 7% of it. This rearrangement joins TRBV6-1 to TRBJ1-1, with 8 bases matching TRBD1. Sequencing used blood buffy coat. The sequence was obtained from a woman between 18 and 70 years old with a cervical HPV16 infection that either progressed to CIN3+ or cleared (not recorded which). The DNA read from the CDR3 is TGTGCCAGCAGTGATCAGGGGGCTGAAACTTGGCGGGAA. Residues: CASSDQGAETWRE. In full, the CDR3 reads CASSDQGAETWREAFF.